Shown below are 5 T cell receptor beta chains from a single sample sequenced in a study of response to subunit inactivated influenza vaccine. One entry per CDR3 protein results from TCRdb running MiXCR on the RT-PCR reads. Of some 550,000 distinct CDR3 sequences in the sample, roughly 25% were seen once. These data were also reused for a study on T cells expressing NK-cell markers. From that second work: With UMIs, 5'RACE template switching was used to make TCR beta cDNA.

The sequences come from CD4+ T cells sorted from PBMCs, collected approximately 12 days after vaccination. The receptors were gathered from a man aged 50-60 years who received an inactivated influenza vaccine.

The chain combines TRBV6-5 with TRBJ2-1, with 8 bases matching TRBD1. The CDR3 runs 16 residues. CDR1 and CDR2 from the germline V gene are MNHEY and SVGAGI. V lost 0 bases and J lost 4; bases outside the gene matches: 5. The CDR3 nucleotides are TGTGCCAGCAGTTACTCTTCCAGGGGGCGGTACAATGAGCAGTTCTTC. It codes for CASSYSSRGRYNEQFF.

The chain is built from TRBV3-1 and TRBJ1-6; a weak D match, TRBD1 (5 bases). Trimming took 5 bases from V and 7 from J, leaving 15 bases between them. Germline V CDR1 and CDR2: LGHDT, YNNKEL (reference sequence). The CDR3 runs to 15 residues. The CDR3 loop reads CASSITGTANSPLHF. The DNA of the CDR3 is TGTGCCAGCAGCATTACCGGGACGGCGAATTCACCCCTCCACTTT.

The chain has TRBV29-1 and TRBJ2-5, with D perhaps matching TRBD1 (5 bases). Trimming removed 5 bases from V and 3 bases from J, with 22 bases in between. Germline V gene lookup returns CDR1 SQVTM and CDR2 ANQGSEA. The CDR3 consists of 16 residues. The CDR3 region is CSVQPQGWLPKETQYF. In nucleotides, the CDR3 is TGCAGCGTTCAGCCCCAGGGCTGGCTTCCAAAAGAGACCCAGTACTTC. Based on the CDR3 plus reference TRBV29-1 and TRBJ2-5, the full variable domain is SAVISQKPSRDICQRGTSLTIQCQVDSQVTMMFWYRQQPGQSLTLIATANQGSEATYESGFVIDKFPISRPNLTFSTLTVSNMSPEDSSIYLCSVQPQGWLPKETQYFGPGTRLLVL.

This clonotype has a handful of counts. This chain connects TRBV10-3 to TRBJ2-3; TRBD2 is a possible D gene (5 bases). The germline V gene encodes CDR1 ENHRY and CDR2 SYGVKD. This CDR3 has 14 residues. With 0 bases removed from V and 7 bases from J, the gap between germline ends came to 11 bases. CDR3 sequence: CAISESTKTNTQYF. Here the CDR3 DNA reads TGTGCCATCAGTGAGTCGACTAAGACAAATACGCAGTATTTT.

This clonotype was seen only a few times. This rearrangement joins TRBV5-6 to TRBJ2-5; TRBD2 matches at 11 bases. Germline V gene data show CDR1 as SGHDT and CDR2 as YYEEEE. Trimming cost V 0 bases and J 4 bases; bases outside gene matches: 2. The CDR3 is made up of 15 amino acids. The CDR3 loop is CASSLDSGRAETQYF. The CDR3 nucleotides are TGTGCCAGCAGCTTGGATAGCGGGAGGGCAGAGACCCAGTACTTC. Supplemented by reference TRBV5-6 and TRBJ2-5, the full variable domain reads DAGVTQSPTHLIKTRGQQVTLRCSPKSGHDTVSWYQQALGQGPQFIFQYYEEEERQRGNFPDRFSGHQFPNYSSELNVNALLLGDSALYLCASSLDSGRAETQYFGPGTRLLVL.